This TCR beta chain originates from a study of cytomegalovirus exposure and HLA in healthy donors. Whole-study results and caveats: A later analysis linked a missense DCLRE1C variant to TCR beta V- and J-gene trimming. Sequencing depth roughly uniform across donors was assumed in presence/absence analyses. The study put around 180 TCR beta chains on its list as cytomegalovirus-associated. Researchers left out some V segments, among them TRBV6-2 and TRBV6-3, as indistinguishable.

This clone appeared a few times. The antigen is unknown. The PCR used 60 Vbeta and 13 Jbeta primers. Clones were sequenced by immunoSEQ multiplex PCR, and TCRdb holds only the in-frame ones, with some missing. The profile shows 55,000 to 80,000 clones, about 74% of them singletons. The germline V gene has CDR1 MGHRA and CDR2 YSYEKL. The CDR3 is 17 residues long. V gave up 4 bases and J gave up 2 bases; unmatched junction bases: 6. Sequencing was performed on PBMCs. The V gene is TRBV4-1, the J gene TRBJ2-6; the match to TRBD1 covers 9 bases. This sequence was found in a woman in her twenties or thirties in good health and CMV-seropositive. The CDR3 loop reads CASSLGTGRAGANVLTF. The CDR3, as DNA: TGCGCCAGCAGCCTTGGGACAGGGAGAGCTGGGGCCAACGTCCTGACTTTC.